The 20 T cell receptor beta chains reported below all come from one sample, sequenced in a study of T cell repertoires in cytomegalovirus infection (dated by TCRdb to about 2019). Reads for this sample came from an Illumina HiSeq 1500. The public sequencing data were trimmed at Q25 with fastp and processed into clonotypes with MiXCR by TCRdb, which kept only in-frame beta chains. All rows with the same CDR3 protein become a single entry with the most common DNA and genes. The sample records about 180,000 distinct CDR3 sequences, about an eighth of which are singletons. Roughly a quarter of the sample comes from the top ten. Sequencing used PBMCs. The receptors here all came from a human donor in good health (CMV status not recorded). Some clones in this sample may be carry-over from other donors' samples.

The table lists this clonotype with a few counts. The chain links TRBV7-6 to TRBJ1-1; TRBD1 is a possible D gene (5 bases). The CDR3 totals 17 residues. The ends were cut back, 4 bases at V and 0 bases at J, with 18 bases in the middle. From germline, CDR1 is SGHVS and CDR2 FNYEAQ. The CDR3 DNA reads TGTGCCAGCAGCTCCTCCCGGGCAGGGCCCATGAACACTGAAGCTTTCTTT. This codes for CASSSSRAGPMNTEAFF. Variable domain in full (rest from reference TRBV7-6 and TRBJ1-1): GAGVSQSPRYKVTKRGQDVALRCDPISGHVSLYWYRQALGQGPEFLTYFNYEAQQDKSGLPNDRFSAERPEGSISTLTIQRTEQRDSAMYRCASSSSRAGPMNTEAFFGQGTRLTVV.

This clonotype appeared many times. The V and J genes are TRBV7-6 and TRBJ2-5, with D unclear. The ends were cut back, 2 bases at V and 0 bases at J, with 10 bases in the middle. The germline CDR1 and CDR2 sequences are SGHVS and FNYEAQ. This CDR3 is 15 amino acids long. CDR3 loop: CASSLSRMYQETQYF. CDR3 bases: TGTGCCAGCAGCTTATCACGGATGTACCAAGAGACCCAGTACTTC.

The sample holds many counts of this clonotype. CDR3 coding DNA: TGTGCCAGTATTAGCGGGAGGGCCGGAGAGACCCAGTACTTC. Encoded protein: CASISGRAGETQYF. V is TRBV7-2 and J is TRBJ2-5; 11 positions match TRBD2. V lost 9 bases and J lost 4; bases outside the gene matches: 7. The CDR3 has 14 residues. The germline gives CDR1 SGHTA, CDR2 FQGNSA.

In its sample, this clonotype was seen many times. This sequence joins TRBV12-5 and TRBJ2-2; possible D gene TRBD1, 6 bases. The V and J ends lost 0 bases and 5 bases respectively, with 13 bases between them. The CDR3 totals 16 residues. Germline V gene data show CDR1 as LGHNT and CDR2 as FRNRAP. The chain's CDR3 is CASGLVHGDITGELFF. The CDR3 nucleotides read TGTGCTAGTGGTTTGGTACACGGGGACATAACCGGGGAGCTGTTTTTT. Looking up the rest from reference TRBV12-5 and TRBJ2-2 gives the full variable domain: DARVTQTPRHKVTEMGQEVTMRCQPILGHNTVFWYRQTMMQGLELLAYFRNRAPLDDSGMPKDRFSAEMPDATLATLKIQPSEPRDSAVYFCASGLVHGDITGELFFGEGSRLTVL.

This clonotype was seen many times. The chain has TRBV29-1 and TRBJ2-7; 8 bases align to TRBD1. The length of the CDR3 is 15 residues. From germline, CDR1 is SQVTM and CDR2 ANQGSEA. V trimming: 6 bases; J trimming: 7 bases; junction bases outside the gene matches: 17. CDR3 in amino acids: CSVSPPDREVAEQYF. CDR3 DNA sequence: TGCAGCGTGTCCCCCCCGGACAGGGAGGTAGCGGAGCAGTACTTC.

This clonotype was seen ten or more times. The J gene is TRBJ1-5, the V gene TRBV6-1; D gene unclear. CDR3 size: 14 residues. Trimming took off 8 bases at V and 3 bases at J, with 14 bases between the two ends. CDR1 is MNHNS, CDR2 SASEGT, per germline. DNA for the CDR3: TGTGCCAGCTTCTTCCGGCAGATCAATCAGCCCCAGCATTTT. It yields the protein CASFFRQINQPQHF.

The gene calls are TRBV20-1 and TRBJ2-1, with D possibly being TRBD2 (7 bases). CDR1 DFQATT and CDR2 SNEGSKA come from the germline V gene (reference sequence). Trimming cost V 7 bases and J 6 bases, with 13 bases left between them. This CDR3 is built from 12 residues. CDR3 sequence reads: CSGRGARNEQFF. The DNA of the CDR3 is TGCAGTGGACGGGGGGCCCGCAATGAGCAGTTCTTC.

The chain recombines TRBV20-1 with TRBJ2-3; TRBD2 agrees at 10 bases. Germline CDR1 DFQATT, CDR2 SNEGSKA (reference sequence). The CDR3 has 15 residues. Trimming at V came to 0 bases and at J to 4 bases, leaving 4 bases not matched to a gene. CDR3 sequence: CSARDLAGAADTQYF. The CDR3 DNA reads as TGCAGTGCTAGAGATCTAGCGGGAGCGGCAGATACGCAGTATTTT.

This clonotype came up a few times. The chain has TRBV27 and TRBJ1-2; D remains ambiguous. The CDR3 totals 13 residues. Germline CDR1 MNHEY, CDR2 SMNVEV (reference sequence). V lost 5 bases and J lost 6, with 13 bases in between. CDR3 coding DNA: TGTGCCAGCAGTGATCTGGGTCTTAATGGCTACACCTTC. Protein: CASSDLGLNGYTF.

The table lists this clonotype with a few counts. The chain combines TRBV20-1 with TRBJ2-3; a weak D match, TRBD1 (7 bases). Trimming took off 3 bases at V and 4 bases at J, with 17 bases between the two ends. Per germline, CDR1 DFQATT and CDR2 SNEGSKA (reference sequence). The length of the CDR3 is 15 residues. The CDR3 nucleotides are TGCAGTGCTAGTAGTAGGGGCAGGGGGGCAGATACGCAGTATTTT. Translation: CSASSRGRGADTQYF.

The chain recombines TRBV30 with TRBJ1-5; 8 nucleotides align to TRBD1. J was trimmed by 5 bases and V by 3 bases; bases with no gene match: 3. This CDR3 comprises 13 residues. Per germline, CDR1 GTSNPN and CDR2 SVGIG (reference sequence). As DNA, the CDR3 is TGTGCCTGGAGGGACAGGGAAGATCAGCCCCAGCATTTT. Protein: CAWRDREDQPQHF.

A few counts support this clonotype. V is TRBV10-3 and J is TRBJ1-2; TRBD1 agrees at 9 bases. Trimming removed 0 bases from V and 2 bases from J; junction bases left unmatched: 4. CDR1 is ENHRY, CDR2 SYGVKD, per germline. The CDR3 extends over 16 amino acids. The CDR3 sequence is CAISESTGTGNYGYTF. DNA of the CDR3: TGTGCCATCAGTGAGTCTACCGGGACAGGGAACTATGGCTACACCTTC.

The chain recombines TRBV19 with TRBJ1-4; D gene unclear. The CDR3 is made up of 10 amino acids. V lost 7 bases to trimming and J lost 11 bases, with 8 bases between them. Germline values: CDR1 LNHDA, CDR2 SQIVND (reference sequence). In DNA form, the CDR3 reads TGTGCCAGTATTACGACCAAACTGTTTTTT. This codes for CASITTKLFF.

In this sample, this clonotype turned up a few times. The gene calls are TRBV20-1 and TRBJ1-2, with 9 positions matching TRBD1. J lost 1 base, V lost 1 base, and 7 bases had no gene match. There are 16 residues in the CDR3. Germline V CDR1 and CDR2: DFQATT, SNEGSKA (reference sequence). CDR3 nucleotide sequence: TGCAGTGCTAGAGGTCCGGGACAGGGACTTAACTATGGCTACACCTTC. This codes for CSARGPGQGLNYGYTF.

In its sample, this clonotype was seen many times. The gene calls are TRBV28 and TRBJ2-1; D possibly corresponds to TRBD1 (7 bases). V was trimmed by 6 bases and J by 3 bases, leaving 18 bases between them. The CDR3 is made up of 16 amino acids. Germline CDR1 MDHEN, CDR2 SYDVKM. Written as DNA, the CDR3 is TGTGCCAGCAGGTCTCGAGGAGGGACAGTCTACAATGAGCAGTTCTTC. Protein product: CASRSRGGTVYNEQFF.

On this clonotype itself: This could be a read error, since a much larger clone is one nucleotide away. The chain is built from TRBV2 and TRBJ1-5, with D possibly matching TRBD1 (5 bases). The CDR3 has 17 residues. Germline lookup yields CDR1 SNHLY and CDR2 FYNNEI. CDR3 residues: CASSEGRGTRGDQTQHF. CDR3 coding DNA: TGTGCCAGCAGTGAGGGGAGGGGAACTCGTGGTGATCAGACCCAGCATTTT.

A few counts support this clonotype. The chain links TRBV18 to TRBJ2-7; D not certain. V gave up 3 bases and J gave up 2 bases, with 11 bases separating them. In germline, CDR1 is KGHSH, CDR2 LQKENI. The CDR3 runs 14 residues. Here the CDR3 reads CASSPLGHPYEQYF. The DNA for the CDR3 is TGTGCCAGCTCACCCTTAGGGCACCCCTACGAGCAGTACTTC.

In its sample, this clonotype was seen a few times. The V and J genes are TRBV12-3 or TRBV12-4 and TRBJ2-7; TRBD1 matches 10 bases. The CDR3 runs 15 residues. V gave up 6 bases and J gave up 6 bases; unmatched junction bases: 11. This chain's CDR3 is CASRRTGTGEGEQYF. The CDR3 nucleotides are TGTGCCAGCAGAAGAACCGGGACAGGGGAAGGCGAGCAGTACTTC.

This clonotype was seen more than once but under ten times. The rearrangement uses TRBV3-1 and TRBJ2-1, with D perhaps assigned TRBD1 or TRBD2 (5 bases each). From germline, CDR1 is LGHDT and CDR2 YNNKEL (reference sequence). The length of the CDR3 is 14 residues. V was clipped by 0 bases and J by 10 bases, with 13 bases between them. CDR3 protein: CASSQEIRDPEQFF. In DNA form, the CDR3 reads TGTGCCAGCAGCCAAGAGATCAGGGACCCCGAGCAGTTCTTC.

This clonotype has just a few counts. The rearrangement uses TRBV12-3 or TRBV12-4 and TRBJ1-4, with a weak D call TRBD1 (5 bases). Trimming left V 5 bases short and J 5 bases short, with 12 bases between. The CDR3 is made up of 14 amino acids. The CDR3 is CASSPSGPNEKLFF. CDR3 coding DNA: TGTGCCAGCAGTCCCTCGGGGCCAAATGAAAAACTGTTTTTT.